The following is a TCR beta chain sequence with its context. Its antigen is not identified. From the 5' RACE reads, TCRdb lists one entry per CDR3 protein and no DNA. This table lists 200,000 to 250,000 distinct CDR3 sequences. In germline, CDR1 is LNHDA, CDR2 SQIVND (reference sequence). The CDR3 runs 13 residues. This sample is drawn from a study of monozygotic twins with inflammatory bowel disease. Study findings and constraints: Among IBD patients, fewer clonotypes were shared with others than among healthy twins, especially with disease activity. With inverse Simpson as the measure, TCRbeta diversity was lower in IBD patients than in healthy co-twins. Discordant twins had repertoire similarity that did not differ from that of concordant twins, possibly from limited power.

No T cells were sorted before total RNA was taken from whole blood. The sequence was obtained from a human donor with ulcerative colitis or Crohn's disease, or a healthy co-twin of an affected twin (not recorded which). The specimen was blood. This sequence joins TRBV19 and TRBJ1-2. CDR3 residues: CASSTGVSYGYTF.